These T cell receptor beta chains were read from a single sample in a study of beta chain features in type 1 diabetes. The protocol was immunoSEQ multiplex PCR, while the TCRdb copy is restricted to in-frame clones and leaves out a portion. The sample lists about 68,000 clones; about 48% were seen once. Material for sequencing was central memory CD4+ T cells from blood. Receptors originate from a man younger than 45 with type 1 diabetes. CDR3s include the opening cysteine and the closing phenylalanine or tryptophan. A D gene is named only where the DNA matches it firmly. Not every row has a clone size; where given, it reads once, few, many or a size class.

CDR3aa | CDR3nt | d_gene | j_gene | v_gene | abundance
CASSLWVGLADTDTQYF | TGTGCCAGCAGTTTATGGGTGGGACTAGCGGACACAGATACGCAGTATTTT | TRBD2 | TRBJ2-3 | TRBV28 | few
CASSLEDRSTEAFF | TGCGCCAGCAGCTTGGAGGACAGGTCCACTGAAGCTTTCTTT | TRBD1 | TRBJ1-1 | TRBV5-1 | .
CATSSTHRAPVNTEAFF | TGTGCCACCAGCAGTACCCACAGGGCCCCGGTGAACACTGAAGCTTTCTTT | . | TRBJ1-1 | TRBV15 | .
CAWSRQGLSEQYF | TGTGCCTGGAGTCGGCAGGGTCTCTCCGAGCAGTACTTC | . | TRBJ2-7 | TRBV30 | .
CAWKVPGSYEQYF | TGTGCCTGGAAAGTCCCAGGATCCTACGAGCAGTACTTC | . | TRBJ2-7 | TRBV30 | .
CASSFQTSVGTDTQYF | TGTGCCAGCAGCTTTCAAACTAGCGTAGGCACAGATACGCAGTATTTT | TRBD2 | TRBJ2-3 | TRBV11-2 | .
CASSQDRDRVGSEQYF | TGCGCCAGCAGCCAAGACCGGGACAGGGTTGGTAGCGAGCAGTACTTC | TRBD1 | TRBJ2-7 | TRBV4-1 | .
CATPRGQSTGELFF | TGTGCCACACCCAGGGGGCAATCCACCGGGGAGCTGTTTTTT | TRBD1 | TRBJ2-2 | TRBV7-9 | .
CASSREGTGGYGYTF | TGCGCCAGCAGCAGGGAGGGGACAGGGGGCTATGGCTACACCTTC | TRBD1 | TRBJ1-2 | TRBV5-1 | .
CASSLTKNEKLFF | TGTGCCAGCAGCTTAACTAAGAATGAAAAACTGTTTTTT | . | TRBJ1-4 | TRBV13 | once
CASRDTGHYEQYF | TGTGCCAGCAGGGACACCGGACACTACGAGCAGTACTTC | . | TRBJ2-7 | TRBV6-1 | .
CASSRMAGAQETQYF | TGTGCCAGCAGCAGAATGGCAGGGGCCCAAGAGACCCAGTACTTC | . | TRBJ2-5 | TRBV6-1 | few
CASTPQGAKNIQYF | TGCGCCAGCACCCCACAGGGGGCCAAAAACATTCAGTACTTC | TRBD1 | TRBJ2-4 | TRBV5-1 | .
CASSETGSQPQHF | TGTGCCAGCAGTGAGACAGGGTCTCAGCCCCAGCATTTT | TRBD1 | TRBJ1-5 | TRBV2 | .
CASSLTSSTDTQYF | TGTGCCAGCAGCTTGACTTCTAGCACAGATACGCAGTATTTT | . | TRBJ2-3 | TRBV7-9 | .
CASSQVGTGYQPQHF | TGCGCCAGCAGCCAAGTAGGGACAGGGTACCAGCCCCAGCATTTT | TRBD1 | TRBJ1-5 | TRBV4-1 | few
CATSPGQGRSRETQYF | TGTGCCACCAGCCCCGGACAGGGACGTTCGCGGGAGACCCAGTACTTC | TRBD1 | TRBJ2-5 | TRBV15 | .
CASSLALAGGLSTDTQYF | TGTGCCAGCAGCTTAGCCTTAGCGGGAGGGCTAAGCACAGATACGCAGTATTTT | TRBD2 | TRBJ2-3 | TRBV7-9 | many
CASGAQTGQETQYF | TGCGCCAGCGGGGCACAGACAGGGCAAGAGACCCAGTACTTC | TRBD1 | TRBJ2-5 | TRBV5-1 | few
CASGSPSGTSDTQYF | TGTGCCAGCGGATCACCCAGCGGGACCTCAGATACGCAGTATTTT | TRBD2 | TRBJ2-3 | TRBV6-1 | .
CASSPSGTSGHTGELFF | TGTGCCAGCAGCCCATCCGGGACTAGCGGGCACACCGGGGAGCTGTTTTTT | TRBD2 | TRBJ2-2 | TRBV7-8 | .
CASSIDLASGGRTDTQYF | TGTGCCAGTAGTATAGACCTGGCTAGCGGGGGGCGCACAGATACGCAGTATTTT | TRBD2 | TRBJ2-3 | TRBV19 | .
CASSPGQTDGYTF | TGCGCCAGCAGCCCGGGACAGACGGATGGCTACACCTTC | TRBD1 | TRBJ1-2 | TRBV5-1 | .
CASSLGTTAGELFF | TGCGCCAGCAGCTTGGGGACTACCGCCGGGGAGCTGTTTTTT | . | TRBJ2-2 | TRBV5-1 | .
CASSWESADTQYF | TGTGCCAGCAGTTGGGAGAGCGCAGATACGCAGTATTTT | . | TRBJ2-3 | TRBV6-1 | few
CASSLVASGSSAKNIQYF | TGTGCCAGCAGCTTAGTTGCTAGCGGGAGCTCAGCCAAAAACATTCAGTACTTC | TRBD2 | TRBJ2-4 | TRBV7-6 | .
CATEGGGTGELFF | TGTGCCACCGAAGGCGGGGGCACCGGGGAGCTGTTTTTT | TRBD2 | TRBJ2-2 | TRBV10-3 | .
CASSLSDVGDSPLHF | TGTGCCAGCAGCTTATCGGACGTAGGGGATTCACCCCTCCACTTT | . | TRBJ1-6 | TRBV7-9 | .
CASSSGRAGLNEKLFF | TGTGCCAGCAGCTCCGGAAGGGCGGGCCTTAATGAAAAACTGTTTTTT | . | TRBJ1-4 | TRBV7-8 | few
CASSYPRTGSAAQYF | TGTGCCAGCAGTTACCCGCGGACAGGGTCCGCGGCCCAGTACTTC | TRBD1 | TRBJ2-5 | TRBV6-6 | .
CASSVWRGGSDTQYF | TGTGCCAGCAGCGTATGGCGGGGGGGATCAGATACGCAGTATTTT | TRBD2 | TRBJ2-3 | TRBV9 | .
CASNPGVDTGELFF | TGTGCCAGCAACCCAGGGGTCGACACCGGGGAGCTGTTTTTT | . | TRBJ2-2 | TRBV6-5 | .
CASSQDFYGYTF | TGTGCCAGCAGCCAAGACTTTTATGGCTACACCTTC | . | TRBJ1-2 | TRBV14 | few
CASSIGQPTKMNTEAFF | TGTGCCAGCAGCATCGGACAGCCAACTAAAATGAACACTGAAGCTTTCTTT | . | TRBJ1-1 | TRBV2 | few
CASSPSGTGNTEAFF | TGTGCCAGCAGTCCGAGCGGGACAGGGAACACTGAAGCTTTCTTT | TRBD1 | TRBJ1-1 | TRBV6-1 | few
CASSFTDRESYEQYF | TGCGCCAGCAGCTTCACGGACAGGGAGTCCTACGAGCAGTACTTC | TRBD1 | TRBJ2-7 | TRBV4-1 | few
CASSPRGGTGNQPQHF | TGTGCCAGCAGCCCTAGGGGGGGCACGGGCAATCAGCCCCAGCATTTT | . | TRBJ1-5 | TRBV7-2 | .
CAWSPTGTGIPGELFF | TGTGCCTGGAGTCCTACCGGGACAGGGATCCCCGGGGAGCTGTTTTTT | TRBD1 | TRBJ2-2 | TRBV30 | .
CAISETGDNTGELFF | TGTGCCATCAGTGAGACAGGGGATAACACCGGGGAGCTGTTTTTT | TRBD1 | TRBJ2-2 | TRBV10-3 | .
CSVDDSAYEQYF | TGCAGCGTTGATGACAGTGCCTACGAGCAGTACTTC | . | TRBJ2-7 | TRBV29-1 | .
CSVLVTNTGELFF | TGCAGCGTCCTAGTAACGAACACCGGGGAGCTGTTTTTT | . | TRBJ2-2 | TRBV29-1 | few
CGAGVKETQYF | TGCGGAGCGGGAGTGAAAGAGACCCAGTACTTC | TRBD2 | TRBJ2-5 | TRBV20-1 | .
CASSIVPSDKNEQFF | TGTGCCAGTAGTATAGTCCCTAGCGACAAGAATGAGCAGTTCTTC | . | TRBJ2-1 | TRBV19 | few
CASSVARTSGGNTGELFF | TGTGCCAGCAGCGTAGCGAGGACTAGCGGGGGGAACACCGGGGAGCTGTTTTTT | TRBD2 | TRBJ2-2 | TRBV9 | .
CASSWGTGENIQYF | TGTGCCAGCAGCTGGGGGACAGGGGAAAACATTCAGTACTTC | TRBD1 | TRBJ2-4 | TRBV28 | once
CATLRDRVIDEQFF | TGTGCCACCCTCCGGGACAGGGTAATAGATGAGCAGTTCTTC | TRBD1 | TRBJ2-1 | TRBV10-3 | few